This T cell receptor beta chain was captured by sequencing in a study of blood T cell repertoires in COVID-19. Study-level background: Specimens from acute and convalescent COVID-19 originated in the United States, Italy and Spain. PBMCs, B-cell-depleted T cells, or T cells provided the cDNA or gDNA that made up the material.

As handled by the study authors: Amplification of reference gene primers was used by the study to estimate nucleated cell counts. The protocol was immunoSEQ multiplex PCR, while the TCRdb copy is restricted to in-frame clones and leaves out a portion. The V and J calls and clone size were taken over from that table, and D and trimming were inferred from the DNA. The sample consists of fewer than 250,000 clones, 83% of them appearing once. The V end lost 7 bases, the J end lost 4 bases, and 10 bases lay between the germline ends. Per germline, CDR1 MNHEY and CDR2 SVGAGI. This CDR3 region has 13 residues.

The receptor was derived from a woman in her forties with active or convalescent COVID-19. This rearrangement joins TRBV6-5 to TRBJ2-2, with D maybe TRBD2 (5 bases). Specimen: peripheral blood. The CDR3 nucleotides are TGTGCCAGCACCCAAGGAGGCACCGGGGAGCTGTTTTTT. Translating gives CASTQGGTGELFF.